Listed here is a single T cell receptor beta chain. The antigen remains unidentified. Trimming removed 4 bases at V and 7 bases at J, with 20 bases between. The CDR3 covers 16 residues. Per the germline V gene, CDR1 is MNHEY and CDR2 is SMNVEV (reference sequence). These data are taken from a study of graft-versus-host responses after intestinal transplantation. Regarding the study as a whole: Recipient marrow harbored GvH clones, some of which surfaced first in ileum or blood. Levels of circulating GvH clones at their peak were associated with early post-transplant HvG declines.

Assay used: immunoSEQ multiplex PCR; TCRdb lists only in-frame clones, some missing. The table has 50,000 or so clones, around 91% seen once; the top ten hold approximately 2.9%. The sequenced sample was PBMCs, obtained approximately four months after intestinal transplantation. V gene TRBV27 combines with J gene TRBJ2-1; possibly TRBD1 or TRBD2 for D (5 bases each). The sequence was collected from a human patient who received an intestinal transplant, so some T cells may come from the graft donor. CDR3 sequence: CASSWQTGPSWNEQFF. CDR3 in DNA: TGTGCCAGCAGTTGGCAAACGGGGCCTTCTTGGAATGAGCAGTTCTTC.